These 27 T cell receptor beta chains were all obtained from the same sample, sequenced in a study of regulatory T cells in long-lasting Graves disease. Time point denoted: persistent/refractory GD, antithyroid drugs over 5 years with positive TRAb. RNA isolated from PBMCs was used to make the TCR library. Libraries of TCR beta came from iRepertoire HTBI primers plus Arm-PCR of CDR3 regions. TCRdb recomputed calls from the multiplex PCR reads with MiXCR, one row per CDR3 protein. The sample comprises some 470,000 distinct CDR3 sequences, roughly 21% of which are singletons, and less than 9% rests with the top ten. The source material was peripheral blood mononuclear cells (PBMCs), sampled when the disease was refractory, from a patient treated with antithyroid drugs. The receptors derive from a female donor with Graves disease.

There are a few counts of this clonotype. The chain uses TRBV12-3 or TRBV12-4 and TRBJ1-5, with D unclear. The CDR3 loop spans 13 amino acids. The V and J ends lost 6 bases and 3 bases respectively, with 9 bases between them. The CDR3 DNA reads TGTGCCAGCAGCCCGGAGACCAATCAGCCCCAGCATTTT. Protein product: CASSPETNQPQHF.

Here the CDR3 DNA reads TGTGCCAGCAGCAATTGGGACAGGCTTTCAACTAATGAAAAACTGTTTTTT. The encoded protein is CASSNWDRLSTNEKLFF. The chain combines TRBV7-2 with TRBJ1-4; 8 nucleotides align to TRBD1. The J segment lost 0 bases and the V segment lost 5 bases, leaving 8 bases of the junction unmatched. Germline-derived CDR1 and CDR2 are SGHTA and FQGNSA. The CDR3 has 17 residues.

CDR3 DNA sequence: TGTGCCAGCAGCGCCCTGGGGCCAGCGGAGGGGGTCGGGGAGCAGTTCTTC. The encoded protein is CASSALGPAEGVGEQFF. This chain joins TRBV7-9 and TRBJ2-1, with D possibly called TRBD1 or TRBD2 (6 bases each). The germline V and J ends were trimmed by 5 bases and 10 bases, with 27 bases remaining between them. The V gene's germline CDR1 is SEHNR and CDR2 FQNEAQ (reference sequence). The CDR3 contains 17 residues.

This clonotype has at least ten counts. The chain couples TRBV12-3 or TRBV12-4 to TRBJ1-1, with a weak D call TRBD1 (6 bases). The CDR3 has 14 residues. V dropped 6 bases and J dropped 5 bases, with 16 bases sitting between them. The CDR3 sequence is CASSRTGAVTEAFF. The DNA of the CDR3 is TGTGCCAGCAGCCGCACGGGGGCGGTGACTGAAGCTTTCTTT.

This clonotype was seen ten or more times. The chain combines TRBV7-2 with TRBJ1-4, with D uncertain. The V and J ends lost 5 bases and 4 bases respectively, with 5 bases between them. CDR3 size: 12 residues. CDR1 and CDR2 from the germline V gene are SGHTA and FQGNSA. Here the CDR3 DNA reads TGTGCCAGCAGCCCAAGTAATGAAAAACTGTTTTTT. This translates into CASSPSNEKLFF.

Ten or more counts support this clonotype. Here the CDR3 reads CASSDRNRSPLHF. In DNA form, the CDR3 reads TGTGCCAGCAGTGACAGGAACCGTTCACCCCTCCACTTT. The chain joins TRBV2 to TRBJ1-6; D is uncertain. The germline V gene has CDR1 SNHLY and CDR2 FYNNEI. The length of the CDR3 is 13 residues. V gave up 3 bases and J gave up 9 bases, with 9 bases separating them. The full variable domain, rest sourced from reference TRBV2 and TRBJ1-6, is EPEVTQTPSHQVTQMGQEVILRCVPISNHLYFYWYRQILGQKVEFLVSFYNNEISEKSEIFDDQFSVERPDGSNFTLKIRSTKLEDSAMYFCASSDRNRSPLHFGNGTRLTVT.

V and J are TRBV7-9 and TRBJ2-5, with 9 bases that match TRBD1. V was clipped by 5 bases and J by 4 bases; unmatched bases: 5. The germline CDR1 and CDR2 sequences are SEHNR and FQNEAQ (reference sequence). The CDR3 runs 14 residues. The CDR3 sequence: CASSRPGQGETQYF. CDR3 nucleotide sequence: TGTGCCAGCAGCCGACCGGGACAGGGAGAGACCCAGTACTTC.

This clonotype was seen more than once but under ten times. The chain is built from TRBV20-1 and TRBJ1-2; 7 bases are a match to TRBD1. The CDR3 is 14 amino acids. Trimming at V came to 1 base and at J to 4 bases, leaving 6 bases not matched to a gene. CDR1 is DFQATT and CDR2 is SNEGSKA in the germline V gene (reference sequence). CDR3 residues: CSARASAGGYGYTF. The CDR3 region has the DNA TGCAGTGCTAGAGCCTCGGCAGGGGGCTATGGCTACACCTTC.

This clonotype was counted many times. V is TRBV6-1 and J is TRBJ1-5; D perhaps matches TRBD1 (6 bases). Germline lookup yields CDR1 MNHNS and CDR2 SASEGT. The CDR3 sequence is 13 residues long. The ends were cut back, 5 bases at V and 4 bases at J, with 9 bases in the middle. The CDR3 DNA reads TGTGCCAGCAGTAACAGGGCGAATCAGCCCCAGCATTTT. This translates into CASSNRANQPQHF.

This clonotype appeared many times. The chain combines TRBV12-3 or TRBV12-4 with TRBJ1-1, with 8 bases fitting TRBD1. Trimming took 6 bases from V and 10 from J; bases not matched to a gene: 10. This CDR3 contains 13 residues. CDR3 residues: CASSFPQTGGAFF. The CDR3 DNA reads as TGTGCCAGCAGCTTCCCCCAAACAGGGGGAGCTTTCTTT.

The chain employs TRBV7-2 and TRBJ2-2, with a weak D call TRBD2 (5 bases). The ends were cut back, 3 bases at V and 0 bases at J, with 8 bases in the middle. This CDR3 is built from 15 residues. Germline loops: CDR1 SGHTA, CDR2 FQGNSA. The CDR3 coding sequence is TGTGCCAGCAGCTTGTACGGGACGAACACCGGGGAGCTGTTTTTT. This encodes CASSLYGTNTGELFF. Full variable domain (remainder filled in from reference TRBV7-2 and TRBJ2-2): GAGVSQSPSNKVTEKGKDVELRCDPISGHTALYWYRQSLGQGLEFLIYFQGNSAPDKSGLPSDRFSAERTGGSVSTLTIQRTQQEDSAVYLCASSLYGTNTGELFFGEGSRLTVL.

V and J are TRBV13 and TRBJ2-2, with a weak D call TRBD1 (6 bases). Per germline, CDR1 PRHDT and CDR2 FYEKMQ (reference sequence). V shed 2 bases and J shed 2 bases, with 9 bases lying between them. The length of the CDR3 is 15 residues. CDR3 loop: CASSLTGTNTGELFF. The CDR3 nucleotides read TGTGCCAGCAGCTTAACGGGGACAAACACCGGGGAGCTGTTTTTT.

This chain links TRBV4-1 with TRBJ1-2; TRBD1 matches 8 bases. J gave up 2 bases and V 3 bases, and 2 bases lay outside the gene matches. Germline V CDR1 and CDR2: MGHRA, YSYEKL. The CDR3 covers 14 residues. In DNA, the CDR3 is TGCGCCAGCAGCCATGGACAGGGAAACTATGGCTACACCTTC. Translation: CASSHGQGNYGYTF.

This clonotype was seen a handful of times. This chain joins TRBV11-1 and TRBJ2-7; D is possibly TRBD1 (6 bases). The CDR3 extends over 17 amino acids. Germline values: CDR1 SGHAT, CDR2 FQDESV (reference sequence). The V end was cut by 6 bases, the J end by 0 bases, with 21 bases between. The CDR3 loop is CASSPIGTGHRSYEQYF. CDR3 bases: TGTGCCAGCAGTCCTATAGGGACGGGACACCGCTCCTACGAGCAGTACTTC. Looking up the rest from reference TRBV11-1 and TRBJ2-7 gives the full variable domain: EAEVAQSPRYKITEKSQAVAFWCDPISGHATLYWYRQILGQGPELLVQFQDESVVDDSQLPKDRFSAERLKGVDSTLKIQPAELGDSAMYLCASSPIGTGHRSYEQYFGPGTRLTVT.

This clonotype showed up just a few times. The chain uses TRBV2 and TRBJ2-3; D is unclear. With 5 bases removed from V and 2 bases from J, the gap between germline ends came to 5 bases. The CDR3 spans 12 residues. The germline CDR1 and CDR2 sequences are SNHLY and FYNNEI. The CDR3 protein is CASSTNTDTQYF. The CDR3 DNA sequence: TGTGCCAGCAGTACCAACACAGATACGCAGTATTTT.

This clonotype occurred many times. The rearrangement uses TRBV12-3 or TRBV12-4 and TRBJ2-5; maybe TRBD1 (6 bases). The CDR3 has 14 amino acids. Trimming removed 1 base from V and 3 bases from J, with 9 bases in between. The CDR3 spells CASSLVAGEETQYF. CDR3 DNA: TGTGCCAGCAGTTTAGTCGCAGGGGAAGAGACCCAGTACTTC.

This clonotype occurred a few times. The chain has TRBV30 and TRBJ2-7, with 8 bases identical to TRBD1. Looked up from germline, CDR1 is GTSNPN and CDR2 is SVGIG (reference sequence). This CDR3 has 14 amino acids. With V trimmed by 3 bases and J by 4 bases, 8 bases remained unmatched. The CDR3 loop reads CAWSHGQGRYEQYF. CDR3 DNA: TGTGCCTGGAGCCACGGACAGGGTAGATACGAGCAGTACTTC. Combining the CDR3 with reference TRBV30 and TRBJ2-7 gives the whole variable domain SQTIHQWPATLVQPVGSPLSLECTVEGTSNPNLYWYRQAAGRGLQLLFYSVGIGQISSEVPQNLSASRPQDRQFILSSKKLLLSDSGFYLCAWSHGQGRYEQYFGPGTRLTVT.

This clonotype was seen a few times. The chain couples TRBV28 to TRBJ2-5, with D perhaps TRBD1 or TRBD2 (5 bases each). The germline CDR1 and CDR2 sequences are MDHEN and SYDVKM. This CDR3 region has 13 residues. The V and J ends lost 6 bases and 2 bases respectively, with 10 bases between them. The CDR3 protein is CASRSGTQETQYF. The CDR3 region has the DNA TGTGCCAGCAGGTCCGGGACGCAAGAGACCCAGTACTTC.

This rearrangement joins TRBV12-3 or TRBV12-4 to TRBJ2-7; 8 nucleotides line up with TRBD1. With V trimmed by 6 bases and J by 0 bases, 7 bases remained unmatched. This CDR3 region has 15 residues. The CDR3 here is CASSLTGAGSYEQYF. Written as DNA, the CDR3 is TGTGCCAGCAGCCTGACAGGGGCCGGCTCCTACGAGCAGTACTTC.

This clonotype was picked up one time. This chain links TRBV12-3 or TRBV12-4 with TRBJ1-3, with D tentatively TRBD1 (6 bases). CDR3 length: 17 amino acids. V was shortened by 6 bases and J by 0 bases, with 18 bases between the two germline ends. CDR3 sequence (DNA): TGTGCCAGCAGCCCAAATCCCGGACAGAGCTCTGGAAACACCATATATTTT. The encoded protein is CASSPNPGQSSGNTIYF.

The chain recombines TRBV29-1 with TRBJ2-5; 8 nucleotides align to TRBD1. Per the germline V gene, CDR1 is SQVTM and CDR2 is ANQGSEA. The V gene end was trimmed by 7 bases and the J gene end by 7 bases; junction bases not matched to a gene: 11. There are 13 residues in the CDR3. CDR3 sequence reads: CSGGTGGFGTQYF. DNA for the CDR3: TGCAGCGGCGGGACAGGTGGATTCGGGACCCAGTACTTC.

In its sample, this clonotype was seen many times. CDR3 protein: CASSAGTGSGNTIYF. CDR3 bases: TGTGCCAGCAGTGCCGGGACAGGGAGTGGAAACACCATATATTTT. The chain recombines TRBV25-1 with TRBJ1-3, with 9 bases matching TRBD1. V was clipped by 4 bases and J by 3 bases; unmatched bases: 4. CDR1 and CDR2 (germline): MGHDK, SYGVNS. The CDR3 sequence is 15 residues long.

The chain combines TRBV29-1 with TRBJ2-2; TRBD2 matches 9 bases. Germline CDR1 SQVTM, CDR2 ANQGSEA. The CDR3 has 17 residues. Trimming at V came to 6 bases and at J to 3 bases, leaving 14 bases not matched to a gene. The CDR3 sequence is CSVPEAGGGGHTGELFF. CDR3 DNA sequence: TGCAGCGTCCCCGAGGCGGGAGGGGGGGGACACACCGGGGAGCTGTTTTTT.

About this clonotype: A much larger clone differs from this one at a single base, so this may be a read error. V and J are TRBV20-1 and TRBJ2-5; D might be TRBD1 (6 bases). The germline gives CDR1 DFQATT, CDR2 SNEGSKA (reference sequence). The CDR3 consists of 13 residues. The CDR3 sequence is CSAIGQYQGTQYF. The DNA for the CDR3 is TGCAGTGCTATCGGACAGTATCAAGGGACCCAGTACTTC.

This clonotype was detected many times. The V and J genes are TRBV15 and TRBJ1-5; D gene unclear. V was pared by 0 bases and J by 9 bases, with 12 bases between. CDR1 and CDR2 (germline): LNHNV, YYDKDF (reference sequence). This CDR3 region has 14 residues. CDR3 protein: CATSRDLPPWPQHF. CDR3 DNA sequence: TGTGCCACCAGCAGAGATCTACCCCCGTGGCCCCAGCATTTT. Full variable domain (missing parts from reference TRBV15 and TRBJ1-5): DAMVIQNPRYQVTQFGKPVTLSCSQTLNHNVMYWYQQKSSQAPKLLFHYYDKDFNNEADTPDNFQSRRPNTSFCFLDIRSPGLGDTAMYLCATSRDLPPWPQHFGDGTRLSIL.

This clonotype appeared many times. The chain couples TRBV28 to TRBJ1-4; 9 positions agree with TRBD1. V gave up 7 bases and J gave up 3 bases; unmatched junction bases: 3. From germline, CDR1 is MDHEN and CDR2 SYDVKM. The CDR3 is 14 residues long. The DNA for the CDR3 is TGTGCCAGCATCAGACAGGGGGCTAATGAAAAACTGTTTTTT. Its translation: CASIRQGANEKLFF.

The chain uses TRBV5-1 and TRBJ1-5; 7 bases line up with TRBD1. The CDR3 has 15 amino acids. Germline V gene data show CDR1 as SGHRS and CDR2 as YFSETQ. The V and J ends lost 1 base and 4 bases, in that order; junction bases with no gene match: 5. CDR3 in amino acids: CASSLWAGGNQPQHF. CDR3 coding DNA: TGCGCCAGCAGCTTGTGGGCAGGGGGAAATCAGCCCCAGCATTTT. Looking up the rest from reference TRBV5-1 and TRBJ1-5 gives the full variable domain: KAGVTQTPRYLIKTRGQQVTLSCSPISGHRSVSWYQQTPGQGLQFLFEYFSETQRNKGNFPGRFSGRQFSNSRSEMNVSTLELGDSALYLCASSLWAGGNQPQHFGDGTRLSIL.